The sequence of this T cell receptor beta chain was determined in a study of T cells expressing NK-cell markers. Study-wide context: One of eight sequenced donors was HCMV-seronegative; the other seven were seropositive.

CDR3 length equals 15 residues. Comment on this clonotype: The target antigen is unknown.

Study-wide findings and caveats: NKG2C+ dominant clonotype frequencies in 6 or 7 donors were about 1.0-7.5% of CD8+ T cells. The CD3+CD56-NKG2C+ fraction was also led by these clonotypes in a few donors.

5'RACE template switching with UMIs produced the TCR beta cDNA. From its re-call of the 5' RACE reads, TCRdb lists each CDR3 protein once, without DNA. The listing contains some 460,000 distinct CDR3 sequences. This TCR was sampled from a woman aged 50 to 60 in good health. The J gene is TRBJ2-1, the V gene TRBV12-3 or TRBV12-4; without DNA, the TCRdb call of TRBD2 cannot be checked. Source material: blood T cells: a sorted CD56 or NKG2C T cell subset, CD4+ or CD8+ T cells, or bulk PBMC T cells (not recorded which). CDR3 loop: CASSRGTSGRGEQFF.